Listed below are T cell receptor beta chains from one sample, sequenced in a study of blood T cell repertoires in COVID-19. TCRdb's copy holds only in-frame clones and misses some; the assay was immunoSEQ multiplex PCR. The table shows under 250,000 clones, with about 89% occurring only once. Sequencing used peripheral blood. These receptors were collected from a woman aged 60-70 years who had recovered from COVID-19. CDR3s include the opening cysteine and the closing phenylalanine or tryptophan. The order of the fields is CDR3 length, V gene, J gene, clone size, D gene, CDR3 DNA, CDR3 protein. A D gene is named only where the DNA matches it firmly. Some rows mark clone size as missing; the rest say once, few, many or name a class of expanded clone.

CDR3 length: 12; V gene: TRBV3-1/TRBV3-2; J gene: TRBJ1-5; clone size: -; D gene: -; CDR3 DNA: TGTGCCAGCAGCGAACAGGGTCAGCCCCAGCATTTT; CDR3 protein: CASSEQGQPQHF
CDR3 length: 15; V gene: TRBV19; J gene: TRBJ2-5; clone size: -; D gene: -; CDR3 DNA: TGTGCCAGTAGTCGGGATGGTGTGTTGGGAGAGACCCAGTACTTC; CDR3 protein: CASSRDGVLGETQYF
CDR3 length: 15; V gene: TRBV5-1; J gene: TRBJ2-2; clone size: -; D gene: TRBD1; CDR3 DNA: TGCGCCAGCAGCTTATACAGGGGAGTCACCGGGGAGCTGTTTTTT; CDR3 protein: CASSLYRGVTGELFF
CDR3 length: 15; V gene: TRBV7-8; J gene: TRBJ1-1; clone size: -; D gene: TRBD1; CDR3 DNA: TGTGCCAGCAGCCGCCAGGGGGCCTTGAACACTGAAGCTTTCTTT; CDR3 protein: CASSRQGALNTEAFF
CDR3 length: 15; V gene: TRBV5-1; J gene: TRBJ2-3; clone size: -; D gene: -; CDR3 DNA: TGCGCCAGCAGCTTGGGACTAGTGGGCACAGATACGCAGTATTTT; CDR3 protein: CASSLGLVGTDTQYF
CDR3 length: 15; V gene: TRBV7-3; J gene: TRBJ2-3; clone size: -; D gene: -; CDR3 DNA: TGTGCCAGCAGCTTAGCGGGGGCCCCCACAGATACGCAGTATTTT; CDR3 protein: CASSLAGAPTDTQYF
CDR3 length: 15; V gene: TRBV7-9; J gene: TRBJ2-7; clone size: -; D gene: TRBD2; CDR3 DNA: TGTGCCAGCAGCTTGGTTACTAGCGGGGGATTCGAGCAGTACTTC; CDR3 protein: CASSLVTSGGFEQYF
CDR3 length: 13; V gene: TRBV29-1; J gene: TRBJ1-3; clone size: -; D gene: -; CDR3 DNA: TGCAGCGTCACAACCCTCTCTGGAAACACCATATATTTT; CDR3 protein: CSVTTLSGNTIYF
CDR3 length: 15; V gene: TRBV19; J gene: TRBJ2-3; clone size: -; D gene: -; CDR3 DNA: TGTGCCAGTAGTATAGGCGGGGATAGCACAGATACGCAGTATTTT; CDR3 protein: CASSIGGDSTDTQYF
CDR3 length: 15; V gene: TRBV6-5; J gene: TRBJ2-5; clone size: -; D gene: -; CDR3 DNA: TGTGCCAGCAGTTACCGACAGGCTTTCCAAGAGACCCAGTACTTC; CDR3 protein: CASSYRQAFQETQYF
CDR3 length: 15; V gene: TRBV12-2; J gene: TRBJ2-1; clone size: -; D gene: -; CDR3 DNA: TGTGCAAGTCGCCAAAAAAGCGGGGGCTACAATGAGCAGTTCTTC; CDR3 protein: CASRQKSGGYNEQFF
CDR3 length: 11; V gene: TRBV28; J gene: TRBJ2-7; clone size: -; D gene: -; CDR3 DNA: TGTGCCAGCAGCTCCCCCTACGAGCAGTACTTC; CDR3 protein: CASSSPYEQYF
CDR3 length: 16; V gene: TRBV6-6; J gene: TRBJ2-5; clone size: -; D gene: TRBD2; CDR3 DNA: TGTGCCAGCAGTTGGGAGAAGCGGGGGGGCCAAGAGACCCAGTACTTC; CDR3 protein: CASSWEKRGGQETQYF
CDR3 length: 18; V gene: TRBV7-2; J gene: TRBJ2-3; clone size: -; D gene: TRBD1; CDR3 DNA: TGTGCCAGCAGCTGGATTAGGAGGGGGGGACAGGGAGGAGATACGCAGTATTTT; CDR3 protein: CASSWIRRGGQGGDTQYF
CDR3 length: 14; V gene: TRBV28; J gene: TRBJ2-5; clone size: -; D gene: TRBD2; CDR3 DNA: TGTGCCAGCTTCTCCAGCGGGGGACGGGAGACCCAGTACTTC; CDR3 protein: CASFSSGGRETQYF
CDR3 length: 13; V gene: TRBV4-2; J gene: TRBJ1-1; clone size: -; D gene: TRBD1; CDR3 DNA: TGTGCCAGCAACCCGACAGGGATCACTGAAGCTTTCTTT; CDR3 protein: CASNPTGITEAFF
CDR3 length: 14; V gene: TRBV6-1; J gene: TRBJ2-7; clone size: -; D gene: -; CDR3 DNA: TGTGCCAGCAGTGAAGCTGGGCAGGGTGGCGAGCAGTACTTC; CDR3 protein: CASSEAGQGGEQYF
CDR3 length: 10; V gene: TRBV28; J gene: TRBJ1-2; clone size: -; D gene: -; CDR3 DNA: TGTGCCGCAGCTAACTATGGCTACACCTTC; CDR3 protein: CAAANYGYTF
CDR3 length: 18; V gene: TRBV11-3; J gene: TRBJ2-4; clone size: -; D gene: TRBD2; CDR3 DNA: TGTGCCAGAGGGGTGAGACTAGCGGTGACCCTAGCCAAAAACATTCAGTACTTC; CDR3 protein: CARGVRLAVTLAKNIQYF
CDR3 length: 15; V gene: TRBV4-1; J gene: TRBJ1-2; clone size: -; D gene: TRBD1; CDR3 DNA: TGCGCCAGCAGTCGAAGTACGGACAGGAGCTATGGCTACACCTTC; CDR3 protein: CASSRSTDRSYGYTF
CDR3 length: 17; V gene: TRBV21-1; J gene: TRBJ2-7; clone size: -; D gene: -; CDR3 DNA: TGTGCCAGCAGCAAAAAGGTTCTCATTAGGCGGCTTGATGGGCAGTACTTC; CDR3 protein: CASSKKVLIRRLDGQYF
CDR3 length: 13; V gene: TRBV7-9; J gene: TRBJ1-1; clone size: once; D gene: TRBD1; CDR3 DNA: TGTGCCAGCCTACAGGGGGGAAACACTGAAGCTTTCTTT; CDR3 protein: CASLQGGNTEAFF
CDR3 length: 14; V gene: TRBV19; J gene: TRBJ2-7; clone size: few; D gene: -; CDR3 DNA: TGTGCCAGTAGTATCTCTCTTAGCTCCTACGAGCAGTACTTC; CDR3 protein: CASSISLSSYEQYF
CDR3 length: 14; V gene: TRBV2; J gene: TRBJ2-3; clone size: -; D gene: -; CDR3 DNA: TGTGCCAGCAGTAGCGGACCCCTCACAGATACGCAGTATTTT; CDR3 protein: CASSSGPLTDTQYF
CDR3 length: 19; V gene: TRBV27; J gene: TRBJ1-4; clone size: -; D gene: -; CDR3 DNA: TGTGCCAGCAGTTTACGCACCCCGTTTGGGGGCCTGGGGGATGAAAAACTGTTTTTT; CDR3 protein: CASSLRTPFGGLGDEKLFF
CDR3 length: 13; V gene: TRBV2; J gene: TRBJ1-5; clone size: -; D gene: -; CDR3 DNA: TGTGCCAGCGCTGGGGGGGGCTATCAGCCCCAGCATTTT; CDR3 protein: CASAGGGYQPQHF
CDR3 length: 15; V gene: TRBV7-9; J gene: TRBJ1-5; clone size: -; D gene: TRBD1; CDR3 DNA: TGTGCCAGCAGCGACGGGACAGGGAGTATTCAGCCCCAGCATTTT; CDR3 protein: CASSDGTGSIQPQHF
CDR3 length: 14; V gene: TRBV28; J gene: TRBJ2-5; clone size: once; D gene: TRBD1; CDR3 DNA: TGTGCCAGCAGTCCAACGACAGGGACCGAGACCCAGTACTTC; CDR3 protein: CASSPTTGTETQYF
CDR3 length: 14; V gene: TRBV18; J gene: TRBJ1-2; clone size: -; D gene: TRBD1; CDR3 DNA: TGTGCCAGCTCACCACCAGAGGGGGCCCTTGGCTACACCTTC; CDR3 protein: CASSPPEGALGYTF
CDR3 length: 10; V gene: TRBV20-1; J gene: TRBJ2-7; clone size: -; D gene: -; CDR3 DNA: TGCAGTGCGACGGGAGACGAGCAGTACTTC; CDR3 protein: CSATGDEQYF
CDR3 length: 14; V gene: TRBV4-1; J gene: TRBJ1-1; clone size: -; D gene: TRBD1; CDR3 DNA: TGCGCCAGCAGCCCCTCGACGAGAGGGGGCTACGCTTTCTTT; CDR3 protein: CASSPSTRGGYAFF
CDR3 length: 14; V gene: TRBV7-9; J gene: TRBJ2-7; clone size: -; D gene: TRBD1; CDR3 DNA: TGTGCCAGCAGCTTCGGGACAGGGGTAGACGAGCAGTACTTC; CDR3 protein: CASSFGTGVDEQYF
CDR3 length: 15; V gene: TRBV7-9; J gene: TRBJ1-2; clone size: -; D gene: TRBD1; CDR3 DNA: TGTGCCAGCAGCTTGACAGGGGGCACCGTCTATGGCTACACCTTC; CDR3 protein: CASSLTGGTVYGYTF
CDR3 length: 15; V gene: TRBV3-1/TRBV3-2; J gene: TRBJ2-1; clone size: -; D gene: TRBD2; CDR3 DNA: TGTGCCAGCAGCCAAGAAAGCGGGGCCTACAATGAGCAGTTCTTC; CDR3 protein: CASSQESGAYNEQFF
CDR3 length: 14; V gene: TRBV28; J gene: TRBJ1-5; clone size: -; D gene: TRBD1; CDR3 DNA: TGTGCCAGCAGTACCCCAGGGGGTAATCAGCCCCAGCATTTT; CDR3 protein: CASSTPGGNQPQHF
CDR3 length: 13; V gene: TRBV29-1; J gene: TRBJ1-2; clone size: -; D gene: TRBD1; CDR3 DNA: TGCAGCGGGGGACAGGGAGTGGGCTATGGCTACACCTTC; CDR3 protein: CSGGQGVGYGYTF
CDR3 length: 14; V gene: TRBV7-2; J gene: TRBJ2-7; clone size: -; D gene: TRBD1; CDR3 DNA: TGTGCCAGCAGCCAACAGGGGGCTAGTGGGGAGCAGTACTTC; CDR3 protein: CASSQQGASGEQYF